This note documents a single TCR beta chain sequence. V was cut by 2 bases and J by 7 bases, with 11 bases left in between. CDR1 is MNHEY and CDR2 is SMNVEV in the germline V gene (reference sequence). The CDR3 extends over 13 amino acids. The data are from a study of blood T cell repertoires in COVID-19. The data were produced by immunoSEQ multiplex PCR, yet TCRdb's version contains in-frame clones alone and is incomplete. The table shows about 64,000 clones, with around four fifths occurring only once. Seattle cases were enrolled at active infection and followed longitudinally. The material sequenced was peripheral blood. The chain carries TRBV27 and TRBJ1-1; possibly TRBD1 for D (6 bases). The source is a man between 60 and 75 years old with COVID-19, enrolled during active disease. CDR3 protein: CASSLATGLEAFF. The CDR3 region has the DNA TGTGCCAGCAGTTTAGCGACAGGCCTTGAAGCTTTCTTT.